The next 5 T cell receptor beta chains were all read from a single sample in a study of blood T cell repertoires in COVID-19. TCRdb's copy holds only in-frame clones and misses some; the assay was immunoSEQ multiplex PCR. Of approximately 120,000 clones in the sample, approximately 84% are singletons; the top ten hold 6.6%. The sequencing sample was made of peripheral blood. The receptor set was obtained from a woman in her fifties or sixties with acute or convalescent COVID-19.

The chain is built from TRBV11-2 and TRBJ2-3, with 9 bases aligning to TRBD2. Looked up from germline, CDR1 is SGHAT and CDR2 is FQNNGV. The CDR3 totals 16 residues. V gave up 5 bases and J gave up 1 base; unmatched junction bases: 7. The CDR3 nucleotides read TGTGCCAGCAGCCCCGGGACTAGCCTGGGCACAGATACGCAGTATTTT. Its translation: CASSPGTSLGTDTQYF.

The chain couples TRBV5-1 to TRBJ2-3; D perhaps matches TRBD2 (5 bases). Trimming pared 2 bases from V and 4 bases from J, leaving 11 bases between. The germline V gene has CDR1 SGHRS and CDR2 YFSETQ. The CDR3 covers 14 residues. The CDR3 region has the DNA TGCGCCAGCAGCTTACTAGTTCAGCCAGATACGCAGTATTTT. It translates to CASSLLVQPDTQYF.

J is TRBJ1-5 and V is TRBV28; D might be TRBD1 (5 bases). The germline V and J ends were trimmed by 7 bases and 6 bases, with 16 bases remaining between them. From germline, CDR1 is MDHEN and CDR2 SYDVKM. The CDR3 has 14 residues. CDR3 in amino acids: CASTPSAGFQPQHF. In DNA form, the CDR3 reads TGTGCCAGCACCCCCTCCGCAGGGTTTCAGCCCCAGCATTTT.

This clone was recorded a few times. The chain carries TRBV10-2 and TRBJ2-1, with 10 bases fitting TRBD2. V gave up 4 bases and J gave up 6 bases; unmatched junction bases: 9. The CDR3 contains 16 residues. The germline V gene has CDR1 WSHSY and CDR2 SAAADI. The CDR3 loop reads CASSGTERGGANEQFF. CDR3 sequence (DNA): TGCGCCAGCAGTGGGACGGAGCGGGGGGGGGCCAATGAGCAGTTCTTC.

The rearrangement links TRBV19 to TRBJ1-3, with 9 bases matching TRBD1. Germline lookup yields CDR1 LNHDA and CDR2 SQIVND (reference sequence). CDR3 length equals 16 residues. Trimming at V came to 9 bases and at J to 1 base, leaving 10 bases not matched to a gene. Here the CDR3 reads CASNNGQGTSGNTIYF. The CDR3 coding sequence is TGTGCCAGCAACAATGGACAGGGGACTTCTGGAAACACCATATATTTT.